This is a list of T cell receptor beta chains from one sample in a study of technical replicates of blood from a few donors. The method was immunoSEQ multiplex PCR; TCRdb's version includes in-frame clones alone and lacks a portion of them. The sample records tens of thousands of clones, approximately 94% being singletons. The sample was T cells isolated from PBMCs. These receptors were collected from a human donor in good health. Each CDR3 is given with its conserved first and last residue. Each record gives: V gene, clone size, J gene, D gene, CDR3 protein, CDR3 DNA. D genes are given only for firm matches. Clone size is stated in some rows and not others, as once, few, many or a class when expanded.

TRBV6-5	.	TRBJ1-4	.	CASNGGLGPNEKLFF	TGTGCCAGCAATGGGGGACTGGGGCCTAATGAAAAACTGTTTTTT
TRBV13	once	TRBJ2-7	.	CASTEGQYSYEQYF	TGTGCCAGCACGGAGGGCCAATACTCCTACGAGCAGTACTTC
TRBV2	.	TRBJ2-5	.	CASRLLEWSAAKTQYF	TGTGCCAGCAGGCTCCTAGAATGGTCAGCAGCGAAGACCCAGTACTTC
TRBV23-1	.	TRBJ2-7	TRBD2	CASSQSGFRLAGEGIYEQYF	TGCGCCAGCAGTCAATCAGGGTTCCGGCTAGCGGGAGAAGGGATATACGAGCAGTACTTC
TRBV29-1	.	TRBJ1-1	.	CSVLGHHNTEAFF	TGCAGCGTGTTGGGACATCACAACACTGAAGCTTTCTTT
TRBV28	.	TRBJ2-2	.	CASSLPILGATGELFF	TGTGCCAGCAGTTTACCCATCTTGGGGGCCACCGGGGAGCTGTTTTTT
TRBV6-1	.	TRBJ2-5	.	CASSEGGGYWETQYF	TGTGCCAGCAGTGAAGGGGGAGGATATTGGGAGACCCAGTACTTC
TRBV10-1	.	TRBJ2-2	.	CASSESGHSTNTGELFF	TGCGCCAGCAGTGAGTCTGGTCATTCTACGAACACCGGGGAGCTGTTTTTT
TRBV12-5	.	TRBJ1-5	.	CASVQDNQPQHF	TGTGCTAGTGTGCAGGATAATCAGCCCCAGCATTTT
TRBV19	.	TRBJ1-6	TRBD1	CASNAGTGNSPLHF	TGTGCCAGTAACGCCGGGACAGGGAATTCACCCCTCCACTTT
TRBV10-3	once	TRBJ1-2	.	CAISESGGQPTF	TGTGCCATCAGTGAGTCGGGGGGGCAACCCACCTTC
TRBV7-8	.	TRBJ2-4	.	CASSFDRVNIQYF	TGTGCCAGCAGCTTTGACAGAGTAAACATTCAGTACTTC
TRBV28	.	TRBJ1-1	.	CASLGGGEGSTEAFF	TGTGCCAGTTTGGGAGGGGGGGAGGGGTCCACTGAAGCTTTCTTT
TRBV11-2	.	TRBJ1-1	.	CASSFHADRLLMNTEAFF	TGTGCCAGCAGCTTTCACGCCGACAGACTCTTGATGAACACTGAAGCTTTCTTT
TRBV7-9	once	TRBJ1-5	.	CASSPGLQPQHF	TGTGCCAGCAGCCCAGGGCTTCAGCCCCAGCATTTT
TRBV4-1	once	TRBJ2-4	TRBD2	CASSQVLGAGGGNIQYF	TGCGCCAGCAGCCAAGTTCTGGGAGCGGGGGGCGGGAACATTCAGTACTTC